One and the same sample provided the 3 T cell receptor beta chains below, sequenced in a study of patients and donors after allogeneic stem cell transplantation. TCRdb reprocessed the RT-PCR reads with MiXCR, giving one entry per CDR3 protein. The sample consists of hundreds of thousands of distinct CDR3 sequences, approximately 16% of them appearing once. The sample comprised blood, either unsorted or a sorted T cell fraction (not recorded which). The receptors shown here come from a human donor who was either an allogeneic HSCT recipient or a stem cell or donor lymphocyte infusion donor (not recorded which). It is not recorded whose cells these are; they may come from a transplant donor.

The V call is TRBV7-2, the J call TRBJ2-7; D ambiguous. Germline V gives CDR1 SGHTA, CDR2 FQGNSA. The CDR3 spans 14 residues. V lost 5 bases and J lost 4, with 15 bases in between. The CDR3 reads CASSRAPQSYEQYF. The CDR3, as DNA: TGTGCCAGCAGCCGGGCACCACAGAGTTACGAGCAGTACTTC.

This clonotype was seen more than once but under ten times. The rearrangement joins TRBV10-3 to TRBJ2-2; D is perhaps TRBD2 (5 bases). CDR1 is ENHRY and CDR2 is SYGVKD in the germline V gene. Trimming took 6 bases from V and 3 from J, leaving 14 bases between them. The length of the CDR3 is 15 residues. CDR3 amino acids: CAIRGSGRDTGELFF. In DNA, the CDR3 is TGTGCCATCAGGGGCTCGGGGAGAGACACCGGGGAGCTGTTTTTT.

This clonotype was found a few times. The CDR3 region is CASSLAAENTEAFF. CDR3 in DNA: TGTGCCAGCAGCTTGGCCGCGGAAAACACTGAAGCTTTCTTT. This chain connects TRBV5-5 to TRBJ1-1, with D hard to call. CDR1 is SGHKS, CDR2 YYEKEE, per germline (reference sequence). V was clipped by 0 bases and J by 2 bases, with 8 bases between them. There are 14 residues in the CDR3. Full variable domain (outside the CDR3, taken from reference TRBV5-5 and TRBJ1-1): DAGVTQSPTHLIKTRGQQVTLRCSPISGHKSVSWYQQVLGQGPQFIFQYYEKEERGRGNFPDRFSARQFPNYSSELNVNALLLGDSALYLCASSLAAENTEAFFGQGTRLTVV.